This T cell receptor (beta chain) was documented in a study of metastatic and nonmetastatic thyroid tumors. About the study: Repertoires from blood and tumor or nodule tissue of malignant and benign thyroid patients were compared.

Methods used by the authors: The distant-metastasis classifier for papillary thyroid cancer was built from CDR3 differences across clinicopathological groups. TCRdb re-called clones via MiXCR from the PCR reads. The V and J calls were not made by the authors but by TCRdb's processing. The sample includes 25,000 to 35,000 clones, 4% to 5% of them seen just once. No treatment of any kind had been given to any patient before thyroid surgery. CDR1 is SQVTM and CDR2 is ANQGSEA in the germline V gene. This CDR3 region has 15 residues. V was pared by 0 bases and J by 2 bases, with 14 bases between. The origin of this receptor is a female donor with papillary thyroid cancer or a benign thyroid nodule (not recorded which). Some clones in this sample may be carry-over from other donors' samples. Specimen: blood. The chain uses TRBV29-1 and TRBJ2-7; D remains unclear. Here the CDR3 reads CSVEEQDESPYEQYF. The CDR3 region has the DNA TGCAGCGTTGAAGAGCAGGACGAAAGCCCCTACGAGCAGTACTTC.